This T cell receptor (beta chain) was recorded in a study of T cells after yellow fever vaccination. Template switching with 5'RACE generated the TCR cDNA and added a universal primer site and UMIs. TCRdb re-analysed the 5' RACE reads in MiXCR, keeping a single row per CDR3 protein. The table lists around 100,000 distinct CDR3 sequences, under 9% of them singletons. The germline V gene encodes CDR1 WSHSY and CDR2 SAAADI. V was cut by 6 bases and J by 3 bases, with 9 bases left in between. The length of the CDR3 is 12 residues. The source is a man under 40 who received the YFV17D yellow fever vaccine. Sequenced here: CD8+ T cells sorted from PBMCs, sampled 45 days after the yellow fever booster vaccination. The chain recombines TRBV10-2 with TRBJ2-7; D gene unclear. The CDR3 region is CASSSNSYEQYF. The DNA for the CDR3 is TGCGCCAGCAGCTCCAATAGCTACGAGCAGTACTTC.